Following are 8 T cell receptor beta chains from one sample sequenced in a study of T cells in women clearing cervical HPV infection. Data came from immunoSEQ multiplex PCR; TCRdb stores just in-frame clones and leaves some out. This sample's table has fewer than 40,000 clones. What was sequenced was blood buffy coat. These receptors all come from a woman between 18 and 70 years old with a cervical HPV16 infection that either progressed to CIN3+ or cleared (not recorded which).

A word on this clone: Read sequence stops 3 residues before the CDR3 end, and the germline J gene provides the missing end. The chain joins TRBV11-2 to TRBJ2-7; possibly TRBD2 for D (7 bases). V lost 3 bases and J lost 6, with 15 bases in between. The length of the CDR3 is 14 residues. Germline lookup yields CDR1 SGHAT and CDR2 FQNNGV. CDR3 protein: CASSFSGEGVEQYF. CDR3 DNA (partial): TGTGCCAGCAGCTTCTCCGGGGAGGGGGTCGAG. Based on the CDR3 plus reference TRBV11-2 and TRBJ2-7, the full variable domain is EAGVAQSPRYKIIEKRQSVAFWCNPISGHATLYWYQQILGQGPKLLIQFQNNGVVDDSQLPKDRFSAERLKGVDSTLKIQPAKLEDSAVYLCASSFSGEGVEQYFGPGTRLTVT.

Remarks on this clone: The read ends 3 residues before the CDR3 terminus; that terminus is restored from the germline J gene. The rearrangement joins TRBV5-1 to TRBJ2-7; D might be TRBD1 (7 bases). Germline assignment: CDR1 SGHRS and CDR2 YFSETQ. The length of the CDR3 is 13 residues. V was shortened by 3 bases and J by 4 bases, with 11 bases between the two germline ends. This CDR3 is CASSSQGTYEQYF. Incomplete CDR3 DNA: TGCGCCAGCAGCTCACAGGGGACTTACGAG.

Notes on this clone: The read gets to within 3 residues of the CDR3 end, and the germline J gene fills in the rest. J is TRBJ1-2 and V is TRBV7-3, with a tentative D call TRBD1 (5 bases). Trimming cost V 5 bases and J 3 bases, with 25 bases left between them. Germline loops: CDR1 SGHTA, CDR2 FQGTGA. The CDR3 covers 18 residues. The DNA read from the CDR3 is TGTGCCAGCAGCCCTAGAGAGGCCGGGGGGAGGGTTGACTATGGC. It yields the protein CASSPREAGGRVDYG. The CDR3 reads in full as CASSPREAGGRVDYGYTF.

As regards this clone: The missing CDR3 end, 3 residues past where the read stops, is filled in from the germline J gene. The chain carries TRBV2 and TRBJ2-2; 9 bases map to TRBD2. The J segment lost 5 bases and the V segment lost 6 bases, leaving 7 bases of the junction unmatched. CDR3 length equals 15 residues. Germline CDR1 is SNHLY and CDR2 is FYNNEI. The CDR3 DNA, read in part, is TGTGCCAGCAGAGTGGCGGGGGGGGCAACCGGGGAG. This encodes CASRVAGGATGE. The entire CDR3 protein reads CASRVAGGATGELFF. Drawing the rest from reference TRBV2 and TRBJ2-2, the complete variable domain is EPEVTQTPSHQVTQMGQEVILRCVPISNHLYFYWYRQILGQKVEFLVSFYNNEISEKSEIFDDQFSVERPDGSNFTLKIRSTKLEDSAMYFCASRVAGGATGELFFGEGSRLTVL.

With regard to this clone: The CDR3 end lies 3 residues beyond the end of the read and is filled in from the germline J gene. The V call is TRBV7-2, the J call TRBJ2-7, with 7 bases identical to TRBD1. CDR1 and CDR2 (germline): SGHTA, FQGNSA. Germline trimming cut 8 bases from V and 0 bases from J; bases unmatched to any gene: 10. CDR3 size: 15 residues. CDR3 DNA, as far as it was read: TGTGCCAGCGGCCCGACAGGGAGCCACTCCTACGAG. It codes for CASGPTGSHSYE. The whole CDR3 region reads CASGPTGSHSYEQYF. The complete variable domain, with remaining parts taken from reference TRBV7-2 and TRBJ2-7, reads GAGVSQSPSNKVTEKGKDVELRCDPISGHTALYWYRQSLGQGLEFLIYFQGNSAPDKSGLPSDRFSAERTGGSVSTLTIQRTQQEDSAVYLCASGPTGSHSYEQYFGPGTRLTVT.

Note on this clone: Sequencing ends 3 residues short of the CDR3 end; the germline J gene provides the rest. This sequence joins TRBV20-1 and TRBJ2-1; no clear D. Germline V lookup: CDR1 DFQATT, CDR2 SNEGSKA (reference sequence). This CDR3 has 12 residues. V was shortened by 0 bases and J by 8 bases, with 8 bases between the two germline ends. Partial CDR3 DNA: TGCAGTGCTAGAGATCTTACGGATGAG. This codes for CSARDLTDE. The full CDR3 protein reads CSARDLTDEQFF.

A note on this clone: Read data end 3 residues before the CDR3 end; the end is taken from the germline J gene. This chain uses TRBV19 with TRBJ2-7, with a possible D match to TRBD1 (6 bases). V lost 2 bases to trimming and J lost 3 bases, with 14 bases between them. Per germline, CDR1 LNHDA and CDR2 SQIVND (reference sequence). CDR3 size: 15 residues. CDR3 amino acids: CASSIFTGTIYEQYF. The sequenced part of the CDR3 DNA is TGTGCCAGTAGTATATTTACAGGGACCATCTACGAG.

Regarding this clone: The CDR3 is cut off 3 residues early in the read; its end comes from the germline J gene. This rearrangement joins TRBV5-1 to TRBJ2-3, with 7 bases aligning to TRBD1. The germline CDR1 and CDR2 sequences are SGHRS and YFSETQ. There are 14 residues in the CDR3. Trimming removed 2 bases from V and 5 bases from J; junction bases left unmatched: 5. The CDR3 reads CASSFRQGVDTQYF. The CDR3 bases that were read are TGCGCCAGCAGCTTCAGACAGGGAGTAGATACG.